A selection of T cell receptor beta chains follows, all from one sample in a study of long-term antiretroviral therapy in people with HIV. Sequenced by immunoSEQ multiplex PCR; TCRdb stores in-frame clones only, minus some. The sample holds 20,000 to 25,000 clones, roughly four fifths seen once. Source: unsorted PBMCs, taken 0.2 years after starting antiretroviral therapy. These receptors were obtained from a woman aged 25 to 39 with HIV. Both conserved end residues are part of each CDR3. The D gene is left open where the match is weak. Some rows mark clone size as missing; the rest say once, few, many or name a class of expanded clone.

>.|TRBJ1-2|.|TRBV23-1
TGCGCCAGCAGTCAATCCGATCCGGGGCGAACGAACTATGGCTACACCTTC
CASSQSDPGRTNYGYTF
>TRBD1|TRBJ1-6|few|TRBV2
TGTGCCAGCAGTGTAGGCGGGGACAGGGTTTCCCCCCTCCACTTT
CASSVGGDRVSPLHF
>.|TRBJ1-1|once|TRBV5-1
TGCGCCAGCAGCTTCACGCGCGGACTGGAAAGCCCCAAGAACACTGAAGCTTTCTTT
CASSFTRGLESPKNTEAFF
>.|TRBJ2-3|.|TRBV28
TGTGCCAGCAGTCCGCCGGGGGGCCTCACAGATACGCAGTATTTT
CASSPPGGLTDTQYF
>TRBD1|TRBJ2-3|once|TRBV5-1
TGCGCCAGCAGCTCGGGACAGGGAGCAGATACGCAGTATTTT
CASSSGQGADTQYF
>.|TRBJ2-1|once|TRBV19
TGTGCCAGTAGCCTCGGAGGGGGGGCTATCTGGGACAATGAGCAGTTCTTC
CASSLGGGAIWDNEQFF
>.|TRBJ2-5|.|TRBV6-5
TGTGCCAGCAGTTACTCGACTATTGTGGGAGAGACCCAGTACTTC
CASSYSTIVGETQYF
>TRBD1|TRBJ2-7|.|TRBV5-4
TGTGCCAGCAGCTCCCCGGGACAGGGTCTTCCCGAGCAGTACTTC
CASSSPGQGLPEQYF
>.|TRBJ1-1|.|TRBV2
TGTGCCAGCAAGGTGGGTCCGGCTGTCACTGAAGCTTTCTTT
CASKVGPAVTEAFF
>.|TRBJ2-2|once|TRBV6-1
TGTGCCAGCAGTGAGGGAACCGGGGAGCTGTTTTTT
CASSEGTGELFF
>.|TRBJ1-1|few|TRBV20-1
TGCAGTGCCGCGAGGGACGTCCGAGCTTTCTTT
CSAARDVRAFF
>.|TRBJ1-1|.|TRBV6-5
TGTGCCAGCAGTTACTCGTACGGCACTGAAGCTTTCTTT
CASSYSYGTEAFF
>.|TRBJ1-1|.|TRBV5-6
TGTGCCAGCAGCTCAGGGCTGGGGGACACTGAAGCTTTCTTT
CASSSGLGDTEAFF
>.|TRBJ2-5|.|TRBV2
TGTGCCAGCACCACCACCGAGACCCAGTACTTC
CASTTTETQYF
>.|TRBJ2-3|.|TRBV15
TGTGCCATGGGACCTTCTAGCACAGATACGCAGTATTTT
CAMGPSSTDTQYF
>.|TRBJ2-7|.|TRBV5-6
TGTGCCAGCAGCACCTATTCCTACGAGCAGTACTTC
CASSTYSYEQYF
>TRBD1|TRBJ1-1|.|TRBV19
TGTGCCAGCCGGGACAGTTCGAACACTGAAGCTTTCTTT
CASRDSSNTEAFF
>.|TRBJ1-1|once|TRBV7-9
TGTGCCAGCAGCTCCCATCCCAGGGCAGGGCACAACACTGAAGCTTTCTTT
CASSSHPRAGHNTEAFF
>TRBD1|TRBJ2-1|.|TRBV5-1
TGCGCCAGCAGCAGACGGACACGGGACAGTGAGCAGTTCTTC
CASSRRTRDSEQFF
>.|TRBJ2-1|.|TRBV6-5
TGTGCCACCGGAGGCAGTGGCCTAGGGAATGAGCAGTTCTTC
CATGGSGLGNEQFF
>.|TRBJ1-2|.|TRBV4-1
TGCGCCAGCGCGGAGACAGGAAACTATGGCTACACCTTC
CASAETGNYGYTF
>.|TRBJ2-5|.|TRBV10-3
TGTGCCATCAATCGAAGGTTGCAAGAGACCCAGTACTTC
CAINRRLQETQYF
>.|TRBJ1-2|.|TRBV19
TGTGCCAGTATCCCCCACCTAGGGGGCTATGGCTACACCTTC
CASIPHLGGYGYTF
>.|TRBJ2-2|.|TRBV7-9
TGTGCCAGCAGCTCGACAACAGGGACCGGGGAGCTGTTTTTT
CASSSTTGTGELFF
>.|TRBJ2-1|.|TRBV2
TGTGCCAGCAGTGGAAGCCGCCCTGCGGGCAATGAGCAGTTCTTC
CASSGSRPAGNEQFF
>.|TRBJ1-2|.|TRBV2
TGTGCCAGCATCAGGGACCTATCGAGGGGCTACACCTTC
CASIRDLSRGYTF
>.|TRBJ1-5|.|TRBV6-1
TGTGCCAGCAATTCCTATCAGCCCCAGCATTTT
CASNSYQPQHF
>.|TRBJ2-2|.|TRBV2
TGTGCCAGCAGACTCGAACAAGGGAGCACCGGGGAGCTGTTTTTT
CASRLEQGSTGELFF
>.|TRBJ2-2|.|TRBV6-5
TGTGCCAGCAGTTACGGGGACTCGAACACCGGGGAGCTGTTTTTT
CASSYGDSNTGELFF
>.|TRBJ2-1|.|TRBV6-1
TGTGCCAGCAGTGAAAGAGTAACCTACAATGAGCAGTTCTTC
CASSERVTYNEQFF
>.|TRBJ1-4|.|TRBV7-2
TGTGCCAGCAGCCGTGACAGTAAAGCTAATGAAAAACTGTTTTTT
CASSRDSKANEKLFF
>.|TRBJ1-6|.|TRBV19
TGTGCCAGTAGTATAACCGGGACGACGAGCTCCTATAATTCACCCCTCCACTTT
CASSITGTTSSYNSPLHF
>.|TRBJ2-5|.|TRBV5-1
TGCGCCAGCAGCTTGGGGCCGGGACCAAAAGAGACCCAGTACTTC
CASSLGPGPKETQYF
>TRBD1|TRBJ1-4|.|TRBV4-1
TGCGCCAGCAGCCAAGGACAGGGCACTAATGAAAAACTGTTTTTT
CASSQGQGTNEKLFF
>.|TRBJ1-3|.|TRBV30
TGTGCCTGGAGTGTACCCGGACACCCTGGAAACACCATATATTTT
CAWSVPGHPGNTIYF
>.|TRBJ1-1|.|TRBV5-1
TGCGCCAGCAGCTTGAAGGATCTGAACACTGAAGCTTTCTTT
CASSLKDLNTEAFF
>.|TRBJ2-6|.|TRBV5-6
TGTGCCAGCAGCTTGGGCTTTGGGGCCAACGTCCTGACTTTC
CASSLGFGANVLTF
>.|TRBJ1-2|few|TRBV5-1
TGCGCCAGCAGCCTCGACCTGTTTGGGTATGGCTACACCTTC
CASSLDLFGYGYTF
>.|TRBJ1-2|.|TRBV9
TGTGCCAGCAGCGCGACAGGAAATGGCTACACCTTC
CASSATGNGYTF
>.|TRBJ1-5|.|TRBV19
TGTGCCAGTAGTACACAGACAGCCCTCAATCAGCCCCAGCATTTT
CASSTQTALNQPQHF
>.|TRBJ1-1|.|TRBV19
TGTGCCAGTAGTATTGAATGGGGCCGGTCCGCCGTTGAAGCTTTCTTT
CASSIEWGRSAVEAFF
>.|TRBJ2-5|.|TRBV28
TGTGCCAGCAGTTCAGACAAGACCCAGTACTTC
CASSSDKTQYF
>.|TRBJ2-7|.|TRBV7-8
TGTGCCAGCAGCACCAACAACTACGAGCAGTACTTC
CASSTNNYEQYF
>TRBD1|TRBJ2-3|.|TRBV5-1
TGCGCCAGCAGCTTTGAGGGGGCGAGCGCAGATACGCAGTATTTT
CASSFEGASADTQYF
>TRBD1|TRBJ2-1|.|TRBV9
TGTGCCAGCAGCCCAACCGGGACAGGCTATGACAATGAGCAGTTCTTC
CASSPTGTGYDNEQFF
>.|TRBJ2-7|.|TRBV10-1
TGCGCCAGCAGTGGTTTTCGGGAGAGTAGGCAGTACTTC
CASSGFRESRQYF
>TRBD1|TRBJ2-5|.|TRBV14
TGTGCCAGCAGCCCCTACGGACAGGCGCGGTATGGGACCCAGTACTTC
CASSPYGQARYGTQYF
>.|TRBJ1-2|.|TRBV6-5
TGTGCCACCCGACTGGACCTTGCTAACTATGGCTACACCTTC
CATRLDLANYGYTF
>.|TRBJ1-3|.|TRBV28
TGTGCCACCCGTCGGGTGTCCGAGGTTAGAAACACCATATATTTT
CATRRVSEVRNTIYF